The T cell receptor (beta chain) under discussion was sequenced for a study of blood T cell repertoires in COVID-19. Study at large: The samples span acute and convalescent COVID-19 from the United States, Italy and Spain. T cells, B-cell-depleted T cells, or PBMCs supplied cDNA or gDNA.

In the authors' methods: Amplification of reference gene primers provided the estimated nucleated cell counts. Only in-frame clones appear in the TCRdb table, and some are missing; sequencing was by immunoSEQ multiplex PCR. V and J calls and clone size come straight from that table; D and trimming were deduced from the DNA. The sample contains about 210,000 clones, 84% of which appear only once. Germline values: CDR1 SGDLS, CDR2 YYNGEE. Trimming took 4 bases from V and 2 from J, leaving 21 bases between them. The CDR3 is 18 amino acids. Followed over time, Seattle patients had been enrolled while infection was active.

The specimen sequenced was peripheral blood. This TCR was recovered from a woman older than 75 with COVID-19, enrolled during active disease. This chain connects TRBV9 to TRBJ2-2; D is perhaps TRBD1 (7 bases). CDR3 loop: CASSRGGPTGANTGELFF. The CDR3 DNA reads TGTGCCAGCAGCCGTGGGGGGCCTACAGGGGCTAACACCGGGGAGCTGTTTTTT.